This is a list of T cell receptor beta chains from one sample in a study of shared clonotypes between healthy human individuals. Clones were read by immunoSEQ multiplex PCR, and TCRdb kept only the in-frame ones, dropping some. The sample lists 1.5 million to 2.5 million clones; around 96% were seen once. The sequenced sample consisted of naive CD8+ T cells sorted from blood. These receptors came from a man aged 18 to 29 in good health. Each CDR3 is given with its conserved first and last residue. D genes are given only for firm matches. The size field is filled for only some rows; it gives once, few, many or a size class.

v_gene	d_gene	abundance	j_gene	CDR3aa	CDR3nt
TRBV6-1	TRBD1	-	TRBJ2-7	CASSDTGAYEQYF	TGTGCCAGCAGTGATACAGGGGCCTACGAGCAGTACTTC
TRBV6-5	-	once	TRBJ2-7	CASSYSGFLGEQYF	TGTGCCAGCAGTTACTCGGGGTTTCTGGGCGAGCAGTACTTC
TRBV2	-	-	TRBJ2-3	CASSDGAFSTDTQYF	TGTGCCAGCAGTGACGGAGCGTTCAGCACAGATACGCAGTATTTT
TRBV27	TRBD2	-	TRBJ2-7	CASSLFLAGEYEQYF	TGTGCCAGCAGTTTGTTTTTAGCGGGGGAATACGAGCAGTACTTC
TRBV19	-	-	TRBJ1-2	CASSIMGIDYGYTF	TGTGCCAGTAGTATAATGGGTATTGACTATGGCTACACCTTC
TRBV7-8	-	-	TRBJ2-5	CASSLGLQDPTQYF	TGTGCCAGCAGCTTGGGCTTACAGGATCCCACCCAGTACTTC
TRBV23-1	-	-	TRBJ2-5	CASSNLFWETQYF	TGCGCCAGCAGTAACCTCTTCTGGGAGACCCAGTACTTC
TRBV28	-	-	TRBJ1-4	CASSFGALEKLFF	TGTGCCAGCAGTTTTGGGGCGCTAGAAAAACTGTTTTTT
TRBV9	-	-	TRBJ2-7	CASSVEAGQSYEQYF	TGTGCCAGCAGCGTAGAGGCAGGGCAATCCTACGAGCAGTACTTC
TRBV5-1	-	-	TRBJ1-4	CASSPGGGEKLFF	TGCGCCAGCAGCCCCGGGGGGGGTGAAAAACTGTTTTTT
TRBV11-2	-	once	TRBJ2-7	CASSLDSYEQYF	TGTGCCAGCAGCCTCGACAGCTACGAGCAGTACTTC
TRBV11-1	-	-	TRBJ2-5	CASSYPKNLAEYQETQYF	TGTGCCAGCAGCTATCCCAAGAACCTCGCCGAGTACCAAGAGACCCAGTACTTC
TRBV7-6	-	-	TRBJ2-1	CASSSLAQGMYNEQFF	TGTGCCAGCAGCTCCCTAGCACAGGGAATGTACAATGAGCAGTTCTTC
TRBV27	TRBD1	-	TRBJ2-7	CASSFKGATYEQYF	TGTGCCAGCAGTTTCAAGGGGGCCACCTACGAGCAGTACTTC
TRBV9	-	-	TRBJ2-7	CASSATGYSYEQYF	TGTGCCAGCAGCGCTACAGGATACTCCTACGAGCAGTACTTC
TRBV27	-	-	TRBJ2-3	CASSLLGNLVAESTDTQYF	TGTGCCAGCAGTTTACTGGGAAATTTGGTAGCGGAATCCACAGATACGCAGTATTTT
TRBV5-1	-	-	TRBJ1-2	CASTTGGDPNYGYTF	TGCGCCAGCACCACCGGGGGGGACCCTAACTATGGCTACACCTTC
TRBV4-3	TRBD1	-	TRBJ1-2	CASSPGQGYGYTF	TGCGCCAGCAGCCCCGGACAGGGCTACGGCTACACCTTC
TRBV19	-	-	TRBJ2-3	CASTNPGDTQYF	TGTGCCAGTACCAATCCGGGGGATACGCAGTATTTT
TRBV27	TRBD2	-	TRBJ2-7	CASSLSAPGGLSYEQYF	TGTGCCAGCAGTTTATCTGCCCCGGGGGGACTCTCCTACGAGCAGTACTTC
TRBV4-3	TRBD2	-	TRBJ2-1	CASSQDRGVANEQFF	TGCGCCAGCAGCCAAGATCGGGGGGTAGCCAATGAGCAGTTCTTC
TRBV13	-	-	TRBJ2-5	CASSLDYLQETQYF	TGTGCCAGCAGCTTAGACTATCTGCAAGAGACCCAGTACTTC
TRBV10-3	-	-	TRBJ1-3	CATQLEAYSGNTIYF	TGTGCCACGCAGCTTGAAGCATACTCTGGAAACACCATATATTTT
TRBV4-1	-	once	TRBJ2-1	CASSQDRAGTASYNEQFF	TGCGCCAGCAGCCAAGACAGGGCCGGGACTGCCTCCTACAATGAGCAGTTCTTC
TRBV19	TRBD1	-	TRBJ2-1	CASSTPWTGGNEQFF	TGTGCCAGTAGTACCCCCTGGACAGGGGGCAATGAGCAGTTCTTC
TRBV25-1	-	-	TRBJ2-1	CASSRTGILPYNEQFF	TGTGCCAGCAGCCGAACCGGGATCTTGCCCTACAATGAGCAGTTCTTC
TRBV6-5	-	few	TRBJ2-7	CASRGRAYEQYF	TGTGCCAGCAGGGGACGGGCCTACGAGCAGTACTTC
TRBV13	-	-	TRBJ1-4	CASSLPSGRVDEKLFF	TGTGCCAGCAGCTTACCCTCGGGCAGGGTGGACGAAAAACTGTTTTTT
TRBV14	TRBD2	-	TRBJ2-2	CASSLLAGTGELFF	TGTGCCAGCAGCCTGTTAGCGGGAACCGGGGAGCTGTTTTTT
TRBV29-1	-	-	TRBJ2-7	CSVELEGRDYEQYF	TGCAGCGTTGAACTGGAGGGTAGGGACTACGAGCAGTACTTC
TRBV5-1	-	-	TRBJ2-7	CASSLVGGAVYEQYF	TGCGCCAGCAGCTTGGTAGGTGGGGCCGTCTACGAGCAGTACTTC
TRBV7-9	-	-	TRBJ1-5	CASSPGGNQPQHF	TGTGCCAGTAGTCCGGGGGGCAATCAGCCCCAGCATTTT
TRBV6-1	-	-	TRBJ2-5	CASSDPTGPQETQYF	TGTGCCAGCAGTGACCCTACAGGGCCTCAAGAGACCCAGTACTTC
TRBV5-1	-	-	TRBJ1-5	CASSSEQGAGGNQPQHF	TGCGCCAGCAGCTCGGAACAGGGCGCAGGGGGCAATCAGCCCCAGCATTTT
TRBV30	-	-	TRBJ1-4	CAWDQGATNEKLFF	TGTGCCTGGGACCAGGGTGCAACTAATGAAAAACTGTTTTTT
TRBV25-1	-	-	TRBJ2-2	CASSEAGTAGELFF	TGTGCCAGCAGTGAGGCAGGGACGGCCGGGGAGCTGTTTTTT
TRBV2	-	-	TRBJ2-7	CASSENEQYF	TGTGCCAGCAGTGAGAACGAGCAGTACTTC
TRBV7-9	-	-	TRBJ2-3	CASTLSDTQYF	TGTGCTAGCACCTTGTCAGATACGCAGTATTTT
TRBV6-5	-	-	TRBJ2-3	CASSRAGTSDTQYF	TGTGCCAGCAGTAGAGCCGGGACTTCAGATACGCAGTATTTT
TRBV4-1	-	-	TRBJ2-1	CASSLGNEQFF	TGCGCCAGCAGCCTCGGGAATGAGCAGTTCTTC
TRBV13	-	-	TRBJ2-2	CASSLGVGFGELFF	TGTGCCAGCAGCCTGGGAGTGGGGTTCGGGGAGCTGTTTTTT
TRBV10-1	-	-	TRBJ2-1	CASSESKFPGRDEQFF	TGCGCCAGCAGTGAGTCGAAGTTTCCGGGAAGGGATGAGCAGTTCTTC
TRBV7-6	TRBD2	-	TRBJ2-2	CASSITSGGATGELFF	TGTGCCAGCAGCATAACTAGCGGGGGGGCGACCGGGGAGCTGTTTTTT
TRBV4-1	TRBD2	-	TRBJ2-7	CASSQASSGAPYEQYF	TGCGCCAGCAGCCAAGCGTCTAGCGGGGCACCCTACGAGCAGTACTTC
TRBV5-1	-	-	TRBJ2-7	CASSLVGVNYEQYF	TGCGCCAGCAGCTTGGTCGGGGTTAACTACGAGCAGTACTTC
TRBV2	TRBD2	-	TRBJ2-3	CASSQLAGFGDTQYF	TGTGCCAGCAGCCAACTAGCGGGGTTCGGAGATACGCAGTATTTT
TRBV11-2	TRBD1	-	TRBJ1-4	CASSLDRGGKLFF	TGTGCCAGCAGCCTAGACAGGGGAGGAAAACTGTTTTTT
TRBV20-1	-	few	TRBJ1-2	CSAGYGYTF	TGCAGTGCTGGCTATGGCTACACCTTC
TRBV10-3	-	-	TRBJ2-1	CAISESLSEGKQFF	TGTGCCATCAGTGAGTCGTTGAGTGAAGGAAAGCAGTTCTTC
TRBV10-2	-	-	TRBJ1-6	CASSPGNNSPLHF	TGCGCCAGCAGTCCAGGGAATAATTCACCCCTCCACTTT
TRBV13	TRBD1	-	TRBJ1-1	CASSSATGLVSEAFF	TGTGCCAGCAGCTCCGCGACAGGGTTAGTGTCTGAAGCTTTCTTT
TRBV20-1	-	-	TRBJ1-3	CSAREENTIYF	TGCAGTGCTAGAGAGGAGAACACCATATATTTT
TRBV6-6	TRBD1	-	TRBJ2-7	CASSFTGQAAIYEQYF	TGTGCCAGCAGTTTCACGGGACAGGCTGCCATCTACGAGCAGTACTTC
TRBV7-9	TRBD1	once	TRBJ2-7	CASSSTWTGSSYEQYF	TGTGCCAGCAGCTCGACTTGGACAGGGAGCTCCTACGAGCAGTACTTC
TRBV27	TRBD2	-	TRBJ2-5	CASSLSGLAETQYF	TGTGCCAGCAGTTTATCGGGACTAGCCGAGACCCAGTACTTC
TRBV7-3	TRBD1	-	TRBJ2-7	CASSPMTGGDEQYF	TGTGCCAGCAGCCCTATGACAGGGGGAGACGAGCAGTACTTC
TRBV11-2	TRBD1	-	TRBJ2-7	CASSLDQGVPYEQYF	TGTGCCAGCAGCTTAGATCAGGGGGTACCCTACGAGCAGTACTTC
TRBV6-5	-	-	TRBJ1-5	CASSYSGSNQPQHF	TGTGCCAGCAGTTACTCCGGGAGCAATCAGCCCCAGCATTTT